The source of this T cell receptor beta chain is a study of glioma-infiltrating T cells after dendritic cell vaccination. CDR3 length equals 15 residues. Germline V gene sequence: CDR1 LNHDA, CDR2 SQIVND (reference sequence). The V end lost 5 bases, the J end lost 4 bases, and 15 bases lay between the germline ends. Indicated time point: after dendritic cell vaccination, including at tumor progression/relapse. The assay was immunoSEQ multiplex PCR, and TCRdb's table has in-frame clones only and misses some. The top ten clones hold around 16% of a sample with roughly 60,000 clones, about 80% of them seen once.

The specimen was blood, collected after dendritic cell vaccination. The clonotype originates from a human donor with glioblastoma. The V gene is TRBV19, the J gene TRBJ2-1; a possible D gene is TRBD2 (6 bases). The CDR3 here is CASSDRDWEYNEQFF. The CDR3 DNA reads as TGTGCCAGTAGTGACCGGGACTGGGAATACAATGAGCAGTTCTTC.